This T cell receptor (beta chain) was identified during a study of shared clonotypes between healthy human individuals. The V end lost 3 bases, the J end lost 1 base, and 5 bases lay between the germline ends. The CDR3 sequence is 13 residues long. CDR1 is SGDLS, CDR2 YYNGEE, per germline. Measured with immunoSEQ multiplex PCR; TCRdb has only the in-frame clones, and not every one. The data contain about 490,000 clones, around 80% of them singletons. The sequence was collected from a woman between 40 and 55 years old in good health. Some clones in this sample may be carry-over from other donors' samples. The sample comprised PBMCs. The rearrangement joins TRBV9 to TRBJ2-1; D gene uncertain. The CDR3 spells CASSARSYNEQFF. CDR3 sequence (DNA): TGTGCCAGCAGCGCCCGTTCCTACAATGAGCAGTTCTTC.